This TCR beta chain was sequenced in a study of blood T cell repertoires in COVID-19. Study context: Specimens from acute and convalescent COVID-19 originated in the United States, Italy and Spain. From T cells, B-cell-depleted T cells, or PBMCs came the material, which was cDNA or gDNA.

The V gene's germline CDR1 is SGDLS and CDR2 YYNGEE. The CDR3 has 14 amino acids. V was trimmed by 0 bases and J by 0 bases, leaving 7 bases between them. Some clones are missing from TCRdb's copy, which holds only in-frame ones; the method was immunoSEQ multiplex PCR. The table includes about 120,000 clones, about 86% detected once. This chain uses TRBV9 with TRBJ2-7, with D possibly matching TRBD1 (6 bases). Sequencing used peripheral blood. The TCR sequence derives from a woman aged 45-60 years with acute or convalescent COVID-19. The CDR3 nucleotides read TGTGCCAGCAGCGTAGCGGACAGCTCCTACGAGCAGTACTTC. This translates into CASSVADSSYEQYF.